The 5 T cell receptor beta chains presented below share a single source sample, sequenced in a study of cytomegalovirus exposure and HLA in healthy donors. Primers included in the PCR were 60 Vbeta and 13 Jbeta primers. The data were produced by immunoSEQ multiplex PCR, yet TCRdb's version contains in-frame clones alone and is incomplete. This table holds around 150,000 clones, around 80% found once. The sequencing input was PBMCs. All receptors derive from a man aged 35 to 55 in good health and CMV-seropositive.

This sequence joins TRBV29-1 and TRBJ2-3; 9 positions agree with TRBD2. CDR3 length: 17 amino acids. With 3 bases clipped from V and 3 bases from J, the junction kept 13 bases outside the gene matches. Germline loops: CDR1 SQVTM, CDR2 ANQGSEA. The DNA for the CDR3 is TGCAGCGTTGATGGACTGGTTAGCGGGGGCCCGACAGATACGCAGTATTTT. It yields the protein CSVDGLVSGGPTDTQYF.

The chain couples TRBV6-1 to TRBJ2-7; D uncertain. The CDR3 extends over 14 amino acids. Germline loops: CDR1 MNHNS, CDR2 SASEGT. Deletions cut 7 bases from V and 2 bases from J, with 15 bases between. The CDR3 loop reads CASKEFGKTYEQYF. The CDR3 DNA is TGTGCCAGCAAGGAGTTTGGCAAAACCTACGAGCAGTACTTC.

This chain joins TRBV10-2 and TRBJ2-7; a possible D gene is TRBD1 (6 bases). Per the germline V gene, CDR1 is WSHSY and CDR2 is SAAADI. CDR3 length: 16 residues. Trimming cost V 6 bases and J 3 bases, with 21 bases left between them. The CDR3 here is CASRTGGSQGIYEQYF. The CDR3 DNA sequence: TGCGCCAGCAGGACCGGAGGTAGTCAGGGGATCTACGAGCAGTACTTC.

The chain has TRBV19 and TRBJ2-4, with 8 bases that match TRBD1. From germline, CDR1 is LNHDA and CDR2 SQIVND (reference sequence). The CDR3 loop spans 17 amino acids. Trimming removed 5 bases from V and 8 bases from J; junction bases left unmatched: 17. In DNA form, the CDR3 reads TGTGCCAGTAGTCCGGACAGGGCTACCCTTTCAAAGGACATTCAGTACTTC. Protein sequence: CASSPDRATLSKDIQYF.

The V gene is TRBV4-3, the J gene TRBJ2-7, with D uncertain. The length of the CDR3 is 15 residues. CDR1 and CDR2 from the germline V gene are LGHNA and YSLEER. The V end was cut by 1 base, the J end by 2 bases, with 12 bases between. The CDR3 region is CASSQGGPETYEQYF. DNA of the CDR3: TGCGCCAGCAGCCAAGGAGGTCCGGAGACCTACGAGCAGTACTTC.